This T cell receptor beta chain was found in a study of regulatory T cells in long-lasting Graves disease. Whole-study context: Over 5 years on antithyroid drugs plus positive TSH receptor antibodies marked Graves' disease as persistent.

Stated time point: persistent/refractory GD, antithyroid drugs over 5 years with positive TRAb. RNA isolated from PBMCs was used to make the TCR library. V dropped 0 bases and J dropped 0 bases, with 9 bases sitting between them. The CDR3 sequence is 17 residues long. Germline V CDR1 and CDR2: LGHDT, YNNKEL (reference sequence). Arm-PCR with iRepertoire HTBI primers amplified the CDR3 regions for these TCR beta libraries. TCRdb itself ran the multiplex PCR reads through MiXCR, one entry per CDR3 protein. This sample has approximately 400,000 distinct CDR3 sequences, with roughly 25% found just once. Sequenced here: peripheral blood mononuclear cells (PBMCs), sampled when the disease was refractory, from a patient treated with antithyroid drugs. This receptor was taken from a woman between 40 and 55 years old with Graves disease. The rearrangement joins TRBV3-1 to TRBJ1-6; D is uncertain. This chain's CDR3 is CASSQDISSSYNSPLHF. The CDR3 nucleotides are TGTGCCAGCAGCCAAGATATAAGCAGCTCCTATAATTCACCCCTCCACTTT.